This T cell receptor (beta chain) was sequenced in a study of cytomegalovirus exposure and HLA in healthy donors. Study-level points and caveats: Follow-up analysis later connected one missense variant in DCLRE1C with trimming of TCR beta V- and J-genes. The study put about 180 TCR beta chains on its list as cytomegalovirus-associated. Reports indicate that TCR beta sequences accurately predicted the HLA-A and HLA-B alleles of most subjects.

It was healthy bone marrow donors who served as donors. Remarks on this clone: Its antigen remains unknown.

The PCR had 60 Vbeta and 13 Jbeta primers. Repertoires were generated with immunoSEQ multiplex PCR, while TCRdb's copy carries only in-frame clones and drops some. The data show around 150,000 clones, approximately 87% seen once. This CDR3 has 15 amino acids. The V end was cut by 8 bases, the J end by 5 bases, with 19 bases between. The germline gives CDR1 PRHDT, CDR2 FYEKMQ (reference sequence). This sequence joins TRBV13 and TRBJ2-1; D is undetermined. Sequencing was carried out using PBMCs. This clonotype was obtained from a woman in her twenties or thirties in good health and CMV-seronegative. The CDR3 nucleotides read TGTGCCAGCGCTCAAACGCGGCTATCGAACAATGAGCAGTTCTTC. Its translation: CASAQTRLSNNEQFF.